These 11 T cell receptor beta chains originate from one sample sequenced in a study of tumor and adjacent non-tumor tissue in lung cancer. This sample's RNA came from whole unsorted tissue. This non-tumor lung sample came from over 3 cm beyond the tumor edge. A modified ARM-PCR protocol with three rounds of nested PCR amplified TCRbeta. Via MiXCR, TCRdb re-called the multiplex PCR reads, giving one row per CDR3 protein. This table has 50,000 to 60,000 distinct CDR3 sequences, 74% appearing once. Material for sequencing was distant non-tumor lung tissue. The source is a woman in her sixties with non-small cell lung cancer.

Points on this clonotype: A read error may produce the germline difference seen at one junction end. The rearrangement uses TRBV6-1 and TRBJ1-1; the match to TRBD1 covers 9 bases. The germline V gene encodes CDR1 MNHNS and CDR2 SASEGT. The CDR3 loop spans 18 amino acids. The CDR3 sequence is CASSGYPGQGLSNTEALF. The CDR3 nucleotides are TGTGCCAGCAGTGGGTACCCGGGACAGGGCCTTTCTAACACTGAAGCTCTCTTT.

Comments on this clonotype: Possible read error: a much larger clone is one base away. The V and J genes are TRBV28 and TRBJ2-5; the match to TRBD1 covers 9 bases. V dropped 7 bases and J dropped 4; count of bases not matched to a gene: 10. The CDR3 is 15 residues long. Germline V gene sequence: CDR1 MDHEN, CDR2 SYDVKM. The DNA of the CDR3 is TGTGCCAGCAAATCAGTACAGGGGGCTAGAGAGACCCAGTACTTC. This encodes CASKSVQGARETQYF.

This clonotype was detected once. The junction differs from germline at one of its ends, possibly a read error. The chain is built from TRBV11-3 and TRBJ2-2, with 11 positions matching TRBD2. Germline CDR1 SGHNT, CDR2 YENEEA. This CDR3 comprises 19 residues. DNA for the CDR3: TGTGCCTGCAGCCCCGGTTCGATAGCGGGAGGGCTTGGGACCGGGGAGCTGTTTTTT. Translated, it gives CACSPGSIAGGLGTGELFF.

Notes on this clonotype: A junction end diverges from the germline sequence, so it may reflect a read error. This chain links TRBV29-1 with TRBJ1-5; unclear D gene. This CDR3 comprises 14 residues. Germline assignment: CDR1 SQVTM and CDR2 ANQGSEA. In DNA, the CDR3 is TGCAGCGTTGTTGTATCGGGGAAAGATCAGCCCCATCAATTT. This sequence encodes CSVVVSGKDQPHQF.

Concerning this clonotype: Germline and junction disagree at one end, which may indicate a read error. The J gene is TRBJ2-3, the V gene TRBV29-1; D ambiguous. This CDR3 spans 12 amino acids. CDR1 SQVTM and CDR2 ANQGSEA come from the germline V gene. Here the CDR3 reads CSVMEFTDTQYF. In DNA, the CDR3 is TGCAGCGTTATGGAGTTCACAGATACGCAATATTTT.

This sequence joins TRBV6-6 and TRBJ2-2; unclear D gene. Germline CDR1 is MNHNY and CDR2 is SVGAGI (reference sequence). Trimming cost V 5 bases and J 1 base, with 11 bases left between them. This CDR3 is built from 15 residues. The chain's CDR3 is CASSNERWNTGELFF. CDR3 sequence (DNA): TGTGCCAGCAGTAACGAGCGATGGAACACCGGGGAGCTGTTTTTT.

A note on this clonotype: Its ends do not fully match the called genes, so a read error is possible. The gene calls are TRBV6-1 and TRBJ2-1; TRBD2 might be the D (6 bases). The CDR3 loop spans 17 amino acids. Per germline, CDR1 MNHNS and CDR2 SASEGT. The CDR3 spells CVSSDPGRLVHYNEQFF. The CDR3, as DNA: TGTGTCAGCAGTGATCCTGGGAGACTAGTCCACTACAATGAGCAGTTCTTC.

This clonotype was counted once. The junction does not match germline at one end; this may be a read error. The chain links TRBV11-2 to TRBJ2-1, with 11 bases that match TRBD2. Germline V CDR1 and CDR2: SGHAT, FQNNGV. The CDR3 is 15 amino acids. The CDR3 nucleotides read TGTGCCATCAGCTTAACTAGCGGGGGTGCGGATGAGCAGTTCTTC. Translating gives CAISLTSGGADEQFF.

The chain joins TRBV10-2 to TRBJ2-1, with TRBD2 matching over 8 bases. Germline V lookup: CDR1 WSHSY, CDR2 SAAADI. With V trimmed by 10 bases and J by 9 bases, 17 bases remained unmatched. This CDR3 region has 15 residues. CDR3 DNA: TGCGCCAACAGCTCTAACGGGGGGGCCTCAGGTGAGCAGTTCTTC. Protein product: CANSSNGGASGEQFF.

In regard to this clonotype: No conserved phenylalanine or tryptophan is present at the end of the CDR3, so a read error is the likely explanation. J is TRBJ1-2 and V is TRBV20-1; D not certain. This CDR3 is built from 11 residues. Trimming stripped 5 bases from V and 1 base from J, with 5 bases between. Germline values: CDR1 DFQATT, CDR2 SNEGSKA (reference sequence). CDR3 DNA sequence: TGCAGTGCTGCCTTTAACTATGGCTACACCACC. This gives the protein CSAAFNYGYTT.

This clonotype was seen just once. Written as DNA, the CDR3 is TGTGCCAGTAATACGAGACAGGGGTTTGGCTACACCTTC. Amino acid sequence: CASNTRQGFGYTF. The J gene is TRBJ1-2, the V gene TRBV6-2 or TRBV6-3, with 8 bases aligning to TRBD1. J was trimmed by 7 bases and V by 9 bases; bases with no gene match: 10. The CDR3 length is 13 residues. The germline V gene has CDR1 MNHEY and CDR2 SVGEGT.